The TCR beta chain under discussion was sequenced for a study of T cell clonotyping in hematopoietic cell transplantation. Study background: Recipients' pretransplant samples followed cytoreduction.

Time point in this sample: recipient sample about 28 days before transplant, after cytoreduction. Samples: about 28 days before transplant, then days 30, 100 and 180 after. This clone was detected once. Antigen specificity is unknown. This table comes from immunoSEQ multiplex PCR, and its TCRdb copy is limited to in-frame clones, with some not included. The sample includes roughly 49,000 clones, around 84% of them seen just once. The study's findings and limits: Graft donor and pretransplant recipient Inverse Simpson Index values predicted broader posttransplant TCR diversity.

The ends lost 6 bases at V and 3 bases at J; junction bases unmatched: 5. There are 14 residues in the CDR3. The germline CDR1 and CDR2 sequences are MNHNS and SASEGT. The J gene is TRBJ1-2, the V gene TRBV6-1; 9 nucleotides align to TRBD1. This receptor was taken from a man aged 55 to 70 with biphenotypic leukemia. Some clones in this sample may be carry-over from other donors' samples. The sequences come from peripheral blood mononuclear cells, collected before stem cell transplant. The CDR3 DNA reads as TGTGCCAGCAGATGGACAGGGGCCGACTATGGCTACACCTTC. Protein: CASRWTGADYGYTF.